Here is one T cell receptor (beta chain) with its context. The record originates from a study of glioma-infiltrating T cells after dendritic cell vaccination. The PCR used 60 V beta and 13 J beta primers. Profiled with immunoSEQ multiplex PCR; TCRdb holds only in-frame clones, not every one. The top ten hold 7% to 9.5% of the sample, which has around 67,000 clones, 80% to 85% seen once. The CDR3 extends over 14 amino acids. Trimming shortened V by 1 base and J by 7 bases, and 11 bases separated the two germline ends. Germline V gene data show CDR1 as SGDLS and CDR2 as YYNGEE. Fresh-frozen tumor tissue and more than two years of survival data were available for all.

The chain recombines TRBV9 with TRBJ2-2; a weak D match, TRBD1 (5 bases). The specimen comprised blood, sampled before dendritic cell vaccination. The source is a human donor with glioblastoma. The chain's CDR3 is CASSVTGQNGELFF. The CDR3 DNA sequence: TGTGCCAGCAGCGTAACAGGCCAGAACGGGGAGCTGTTTTTT.